This T cell receptor beta chain was found in a study of CD8+CD57+ T cells in acquired aplastic anemia. Study observations and caveats: Overlap between patients and controls comprised roughly 28 CD8+ CDR3 sequences.

Investigators profiled TCR beta VDJ and CDR3 from genomic DNA template. TCRdb re-called the reads with MiXCR, one entry per CDR3 protein. The profile covers about 140,000 distinct CDR3 sequences, with roughly 40% appearing a single time and 6.5% to 10% taken by the ten largest. CDR1 is PRHDT and CDR2 is FYEKMQ in the germline V gene (reference sequence). The CDR3 loop spans 13 amino acids. Regarding this clonotype: Its antigen is not known. One end of the junction varies from germline; a read error may be responsible.

This sequence joins TRBV13 and TRBJ1-1; D is unresolved. The TCR originated in a human donor in good health, serving as a control. The specimen was sorted CD4+, CD8+, or CD8+CD57+ T cells (not recorded which) from PBMCs. CDR3 loop: CATRSSGNPEAFF. CDR3 sequence (DNA): TGTGCCACCAGGTCGTCGGGGAACCCTGAAGCTTTCTTT.